The text below deals with one T cell receptor beta chain. Its specificity is unknown. Time point meaning: week 47, end of study. The vaccine gave 300 ug of a 20-mer mutant IDH1 peptide subcutaneously per dose. Patients received eight vaccinations in weeks 1, 3, 5, 7, 11, 15, 19, 23. These data are taken from a study of a mutant IDH1 vaccine in newly diagnosed glioma. Across the whole study: Prior therapy was radiotherapy, temozolomide, or both; most received both. Participants attended visit V12, the safety follow-up, at week 35, and then attended visit V13 at week 47. Study results and limitations: There were vaccine-induced immune responses in around 94% of the patients.

The V end was cut by 5 bases, the J end by 4 bases, with 18 bases between. The germline V gene encodes CDR1 SEHNR and CDR2 FQNEAQ (reference sequence). This CDR3 is built from 15 residues. Measured with immunoSEQ multiplex PCR; TCRdb has only the in-frame clones, and not every one. Of fewer than 60,000 clones listed, less than 75% are singletons. Specimen: peripheral blood mononuclear cells (PBMCs), collected from a glioma patient whose treatment included an IDH1 peptide vaccine. The sequence derives from a man aged 40-50 years with glioma. Some clones in this sample may be carry-over from other donors' samples. The chain carries TRBV7-9 and TRBJ2-7, with D hard to call. The CDR3 sequence is CASSPRDNPRYEQYF. DNA for the CDR3: TGTGCCAGCAGCCCACGCGACAACCCTCGTTACGAGCAGTACTTC.